This T cell receptor (beta chain) was sequenced in a study of blood T cells in healthy people across ages (dated by TCRdb to between 2015 and 2017). Background for the entire study: Template switching captured roughly one uniquely barcoded TCR beta cDNA molecule per two T cells in model experiments. The study measured age-related changes in TCR beta repertoire diversity using deep sequencing normalized with unique cDNA molecular identifiers. Donors were grouped into four age groups: young (average approximately 16 years), middle-aged (around 39), aged (around 66) and long-lived (around 82). Donors of different ages were randomly distributed across sequencing lanes to avoid experimental bias. The study analyzed two additional independent replicas of 1 million unique cDNA reads from the same blood draw for two donors, one aged 18 to 29 and one aged 80 or older.

Study-wide conclusions, independent of this receptor: Observed TCR beta diversity per million T cells fell roughly linearly with age, and a significant reduction was already apparent by age roughly 41. Estimates of total diversity from one million sequenced T cells were regarded as lower bounds and underestimates. Conclusive comparison of naive and antigen-experienced compartments was prevented by the profiling of bulk unsorted PBMCs. The percentage of naive T cells measured by flow cytometry correlated strongly with observed TCR beta diversity. Because donor CMV infection status was unknown, age-related changes in expanded clonotypes were potentially confounded. Compared with the aged group, the long-lived group had more naive CD4+ T cells, fewer expanded clones and increased TCR diversity, suggesting age selection.

Donors were 30 to 45 systemically healthy Caucasian individuals from Russia aged roughly 6 to 90 years. About 9.8 milliliters of peripheral blood were drawn from each donor into EDTA-treated Vacutainer tubes. Ficoll-Paque density-gradient centrifugation was used to isolate PBMCs, with at least 6 million obtained per sample. Total RNA, at least 5.5 micrograms per sample, was extracted from PBMCs with Trizol reagent. Naive CD45RAhigh/CD27high T cell percentages were measured by flow cytometry on a PBMC aliquot from every donor. The CDR3 starts with the cysteine, ends with the phenylalanine, and has 14 residues. The CDR3 DNA has 42 bases and is translated from base 1. Based on the germline V gene (reference sequence), the CDR1 and CDR2 sequences are WNHNN and SYGVQD. V lost 3 bases and J lost 6 bases; the stretch between them is 14 bases long. Library prep was done by 5' RACE. The instrument was an Illumina HiSeq 2500. A second PCR of 7 to 11 cycles was performed with a sample-barcoded 5' primer and a J-beta primer mix. A unique molecular identifier was introduced onto each TCR beta cDNA molecule by a template-switch 5' adaptor carrying 12 random nucleotides. At least 2.5 million CDR3-containing paired-end reads were obtained from each sample. First-strand cDNA was synthesized from all RNA with the Mint cDNA synthesis kit, primed by a TRBC-specific oligonucleotide. Following uracil-DNA glycosylase treatment, all cDNA underwent a first 18-cycle PCR with the universal primers M1SS and BC2_uni_R. For the original study's pipeline: For normalization, 1 million high-quality reads were randomly selected from each sample, with every read carrying a distinct molecular identifier. Instead of being binned into consensus sequences, reads with shared molecular identifiers were discarded. MiTCR, set to a Q25 quality threshold and the strictest error-elimination algorithm, was used for CDR3 identification, clonotype clustering and error correction. A nonparametric unseen species model with Euler transformation was used to estimate a lower bound on total TCR beta diversity. TCRdb passed the public sequencing reads through fastp at Q25 and MiXCR, retaining productive beta sequences. Merged by CDR3 protein, the rows form single entries marked with the most common genes and DNA. It is TCRdb's table, rather than the study itself, that gives the V and J calls and clone size. The sample profile shows over a million distinct CDR3 sequences; 42% of them were found once. Approximately 4% of the sample belongs to the ten largest clones.

Points on this clonotype: The antigen this receptor binds is unknown. Per-base qualities were not stored, and no clone one base away is much larger.

The chain is assembled from TRBV10-1 and TRBJ1-1; the D gene cannot be named for sure. The sequencing input was blood. The sequence derives from a woman between 18 and 29 years old in good health. CDR3 sequence: CASSDTPSGAEAFF. The nucleotides read TGCGCCAGCAGTGACACACCTTCGGGCGCTGAAGCTTTCTTT.